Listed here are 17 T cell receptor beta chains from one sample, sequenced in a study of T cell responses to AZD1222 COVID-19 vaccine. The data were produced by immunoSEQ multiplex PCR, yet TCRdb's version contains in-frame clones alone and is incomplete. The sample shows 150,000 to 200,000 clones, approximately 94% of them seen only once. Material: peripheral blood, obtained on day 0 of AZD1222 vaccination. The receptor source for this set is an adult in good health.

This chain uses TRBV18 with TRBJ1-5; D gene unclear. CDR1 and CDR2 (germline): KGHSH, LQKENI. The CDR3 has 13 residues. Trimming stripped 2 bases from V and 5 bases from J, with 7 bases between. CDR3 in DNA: TGTGCCAGCTCACCAGCTGCCGATCAGCCCCAGCATTTT. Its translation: CASSPAADQPQHF.

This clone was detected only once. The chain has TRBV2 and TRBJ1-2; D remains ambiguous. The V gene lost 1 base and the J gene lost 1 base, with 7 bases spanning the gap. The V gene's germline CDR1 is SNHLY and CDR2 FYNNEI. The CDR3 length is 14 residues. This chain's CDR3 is CASSEDRHNYGYTF. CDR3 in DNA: TGTGCCAGCAGTGAAGACAGACATAACTATGGCTACACCTTC.

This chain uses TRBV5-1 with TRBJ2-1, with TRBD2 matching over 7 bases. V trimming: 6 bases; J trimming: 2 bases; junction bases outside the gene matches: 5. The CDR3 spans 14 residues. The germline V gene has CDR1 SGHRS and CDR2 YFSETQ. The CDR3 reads CASNLAGPYNEQFF. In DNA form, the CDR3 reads TGCGCCAGCAATTTAGCGGGCCCCTACAATGAGCAGTTCTTC.

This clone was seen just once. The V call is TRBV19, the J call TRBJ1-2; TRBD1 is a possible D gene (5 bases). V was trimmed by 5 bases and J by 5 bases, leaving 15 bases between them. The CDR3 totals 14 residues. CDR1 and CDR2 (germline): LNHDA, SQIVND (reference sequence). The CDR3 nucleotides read TGTGCCAGTAGTCTTCAGGGTCAGTATTATGGCTACACCTTC. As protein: CASSLQGQYYGYTF.

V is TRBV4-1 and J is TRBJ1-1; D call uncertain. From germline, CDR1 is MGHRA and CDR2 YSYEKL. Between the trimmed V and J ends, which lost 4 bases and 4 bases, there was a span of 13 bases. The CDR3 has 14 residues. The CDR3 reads CASSPEHLSTEAFF. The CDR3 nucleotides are TGCGCCAGCAGCCCGGAACACTTGAGCACTGAAGCTTTCTTT.

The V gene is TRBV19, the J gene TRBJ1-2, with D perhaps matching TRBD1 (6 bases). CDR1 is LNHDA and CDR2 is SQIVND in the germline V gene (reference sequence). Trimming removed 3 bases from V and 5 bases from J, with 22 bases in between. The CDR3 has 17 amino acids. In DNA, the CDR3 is TGTGCCAGTAGTATCAACCTGGGGGCTTCAACTGCATATGGCTACACCTTC. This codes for CASSINLGASTAYGYTF.

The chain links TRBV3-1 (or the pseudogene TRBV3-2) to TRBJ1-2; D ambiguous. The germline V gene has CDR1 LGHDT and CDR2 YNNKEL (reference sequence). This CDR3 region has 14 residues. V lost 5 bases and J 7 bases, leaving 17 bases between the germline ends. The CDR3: CASSWRVSEGGYTF. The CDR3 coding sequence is TGTGCCAGCAGCTGGCGGGTCTCCGAGGGTGGCTACACCTTC.

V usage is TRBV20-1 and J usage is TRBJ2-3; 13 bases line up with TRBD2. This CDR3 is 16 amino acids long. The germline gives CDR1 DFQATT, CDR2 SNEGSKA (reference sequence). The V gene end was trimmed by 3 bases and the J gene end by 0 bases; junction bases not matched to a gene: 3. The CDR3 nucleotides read TGCAGTGCTAGTGGACTAGCGGGGGATAGCACAGATACGCAGTATTTT. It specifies CSASGLAGDSTDTQYF.

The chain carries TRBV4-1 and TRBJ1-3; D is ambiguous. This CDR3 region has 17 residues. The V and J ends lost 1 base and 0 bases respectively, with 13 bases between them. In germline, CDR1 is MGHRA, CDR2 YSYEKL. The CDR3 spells CASSQGFYGSSGNTIYF. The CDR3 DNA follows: TGCGCCAGCAGCCAAGGGTTCTACGGGAGCTCTGGAAACACCATATATTTT.

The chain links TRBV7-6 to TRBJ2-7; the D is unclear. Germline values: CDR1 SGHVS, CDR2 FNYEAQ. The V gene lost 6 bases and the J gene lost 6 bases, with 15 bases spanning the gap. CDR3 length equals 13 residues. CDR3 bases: TGTGCCAGCAGTGGGGATGGTTTGGGCGAGCAGTACTTC. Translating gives CASSGDGLGEQYF.

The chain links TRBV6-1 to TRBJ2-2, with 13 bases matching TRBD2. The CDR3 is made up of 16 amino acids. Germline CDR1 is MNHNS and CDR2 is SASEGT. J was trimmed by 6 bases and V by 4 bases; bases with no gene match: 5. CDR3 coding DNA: TGTGCCAGCAGTGCACTAGCGGGAGGGAGGGCCGGGGAGCTGTTTTTT. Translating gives CASSALAGGRAGELFF.

CDR3 residues: CATSPPGTDQETQYF. Written as DNA, the CDR3 is TGTGCCACCAGCCCCCCTGGGACAGATCAAGAGACCCAGTACTTC. The chain couples TRBV15 to TRBJ2-5; TRBD1 agrees at 7 bases. V gave up 5 bases and J gave up 2 bases; unmatched junction bases: 8. Looked up from germline, CDR1 is LNHNV and CDR2 is YYDKDF (reference sequence). The CDR3 is 15 amino acids.

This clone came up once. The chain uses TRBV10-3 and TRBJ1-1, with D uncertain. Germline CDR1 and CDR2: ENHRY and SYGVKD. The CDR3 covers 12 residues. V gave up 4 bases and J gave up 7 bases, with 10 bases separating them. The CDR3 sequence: CAISVDGFEAFF. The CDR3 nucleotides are TGTGCCATCAGTGTAGACGGATTTGAAGCTTTCTTT.

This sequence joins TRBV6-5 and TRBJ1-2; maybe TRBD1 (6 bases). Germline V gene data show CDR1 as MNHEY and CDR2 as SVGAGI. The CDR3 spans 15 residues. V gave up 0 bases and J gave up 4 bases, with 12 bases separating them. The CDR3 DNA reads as TGTGCCAGCAGTTACTCTTTCGGACAGAGCTATGGCTACACCTTC. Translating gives CASSYSFGQSYGYTF.

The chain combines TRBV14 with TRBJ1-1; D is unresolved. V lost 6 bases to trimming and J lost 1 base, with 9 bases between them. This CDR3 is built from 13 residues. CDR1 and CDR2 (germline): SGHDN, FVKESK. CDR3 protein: CASSQEGNTEAFF. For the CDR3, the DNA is TGTGCCAGCAGTCAGGAGGGGAACACTGAAGCTTTCTTT.

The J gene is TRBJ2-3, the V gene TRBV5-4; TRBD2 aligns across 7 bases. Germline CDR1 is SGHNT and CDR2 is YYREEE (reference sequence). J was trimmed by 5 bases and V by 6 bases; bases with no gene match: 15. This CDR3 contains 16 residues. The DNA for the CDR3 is TGTGCCAGCACCTCTGTTCTAGCGGATGGGGGAGATACGCAGTATTTT. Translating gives CASTSVLADGGDTQYF.

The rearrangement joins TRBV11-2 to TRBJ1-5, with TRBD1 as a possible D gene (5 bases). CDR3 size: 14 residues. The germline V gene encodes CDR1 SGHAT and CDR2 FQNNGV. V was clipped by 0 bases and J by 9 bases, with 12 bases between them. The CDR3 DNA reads TGTGCCAGCAGCTTAGATGGGGCCCGGGGGCCCCAGCATTTT. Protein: CASSLDGARGPQHF.